The 10 T cell receptor beta chains given below trace back to one sample, sequenced in a study of T cells after yellow fever vaccination. TCRdb recomputed calls from the 5' RACE reads with MiXCR, one row per CDR3 protein. The profile shows about 68,000 distinct CDR3 sequences, approximately 7% of them singletons. The sample was CD8+ T cells sorted from PBMCs, taken roughly 45 days after the first yellow fever vaccination. These receptors all stem from a man aged 18-30 years who received the YFV17D yellow fever vaccine.

This clonotype was detected many times. V and J are TRBV7-8 and TRBJ1-2; no clear D gene. This CDR3 spans 12 amino acids. The V gene's germline CDR1 is SGHVS and CDR2 FQNEAQ. V lost 7 bases, J lost 1 base, and 7 bases lay in between. The CDR3 DNA sequence: TGTGCCAGCAACGAATATAACTATGGCTACACCTTC. Its translation: CASNEYNYGYTF.

This clonotype was recorded at least ten times. V gene TRBV2 combines with J gene TRBJ2-5; D remains ambiguous. Germline CDR1 SNHLY, CDR2 FYNNEI. This CDR3 spans 11 amino acids. Trimming shortened V by 6 bases and J by 5 bases, and 7 bases separated the two germline ends. For the CDR3, the DNA is TGTGCCAGCAGCGAAATTGAGACCCAGTACTTC. It codes for CASSEIETQYF.

This clonotype appeared many times. This chain links TRBV7-9 with TRBJ2-7; D possibly matches TRBD1 or TRBD2 (5 bases each). V was cut by 1 base and J by 2 bases, with 9 bases left in between. CDR1 and CDR2 from the germline V gene are SEHNR and FQNEAQ (reference sequence). The CDR3 covers 14 residues. Here the CDR3 reads CASSLGDGPYEQYF. CDR3 nucleotides: TGTGCCAGCAGCTTAGGGGACGGACCCTACGAGCAGTACTTC.

This clonotype was observed a handful of times. This chain links TRBV4-3 with TRBJ1-6; D unclear. The V gene lost 1 base and the J gene lost 7 bases, with 11 bases spanning the gap. The length of the CDR3 is 15 residues. Germline CDR1 and CDR2: LGHNA and YSLEER. In nucleotides, the CDR3 is TGCGCCAGCAGCCAAGGTCTCTGGCGAAATTCACCCCTCCACTTT. Amino acid sequence: CASSQGLWRNSPLHF.

This clonotype was picked up many times. V gene TRBV7-9 combines with J gene TRBJ1-2; D uncertain. With 1 base removed from V and 0 bases from J, the gap between germline ends came to 12 bases. CDR3 size: 16 residues. From germline, CDR1 is SEHNR and CDR2 FQNEAQ (reference sequence). The CDR3 DNA reads as TGTGCCAGCAGCTTAGAAAGCGGCATAGCTAACTATGGCTACACCTTC. It encodes CASSLESGIANYGYTF. Based on the CDR3 plus reference TRBV7-9 and TRBJ1-2, the full variable domain is DTGVSQNPRHKITKRGQNVTFRCDPISEHNRLYWYRQTLGQGPEFLTYFQNEAQLEKSRLLSDRFSAERPKGSFSTLEIQRTEQGDSAMYLCASSLESGIANYGYTFGSGTRLTVV.

V usage is TRBV4-1 and J usage is TRBJ1-1; no firm D call. This CDR3 has 11 amino acids. Germline V gene sequence: CDR1 MGHRA, CDR2 YSYEKL. With 3 bases removed from V and 6 bases from J, the gap between germline ends came to 5 bases. The CDR3 region has the DNA TGCGCCAGCAGCCACGGGGCTGAAGCTTTCTTT. This translates into CASSHGAEAFF.

This clonotype was detected ten times or more. The rearrangement joins TRBV12-3 or TRBV12-4 to TRBJ2-3; D is unclear. The CDR3 runs 16 residues. Deletions cut 3 bases from V and 4 bases from J, with 17 bases between. This CDR3 reads CASSLTSTLDADTQYF. The CDR3, as DNA: TGTGCCAGCAGTTTGACCTCCACCCTGGATGCAGATACGCAGTATTTT.

The genes are TRBV10-3 and TRBJ2-5, with 8 bases aligning to TRBD1. The ends lost 8 bases at V and 4 bases at J; junction bases unmatched: 12. Germline V CDR1 and CDR2: ENHRY, SYGVKD. The CDR3 extends over 15 amino acids. The CDR3 sequence: CAIGSGQGPAETQYF. The DNA for the CDR3 is TGTGCCATCGGCTCCGGACAGGGTCCCGCAGAGACCCAGTACTTC.

This clonotype was observed a few times. The chain joins TRBV19 to TRBJ1-1; tentatively, D is TRBD1 (6 bases). There are 14 residues in the CDR3. The V end lost 4 bases, the J end lost 8 bases, and 17 bases lay between the germline ends. Germline V CDR1 and CDR2: LNHDA, SQIVND (reference sequence). Here the CDR3 reads CASSTSRDTGEAFF. The CDR3 coding sequence is TGTGCCAGTAGTACGTCCCGGGACACGGGAGAAGCTTTCTTT.

This clonotype was detected a few times. The chain combines TRBV5-5 with TRBJ2-6; TRBD1 aligns across 7 bases. The V gene end was trimmed by 1 base and the J gene end by 2 bases; junction bases not matched to a gene: 6. CDR1 is SGHKS and CDR2 is YYEKEE in the germline V gene (reference sequence). The CDR3 contains 17 residues. CDR3 in amino acids: CASSLPFTGAGANVLTF. The DNA for the CDR3 is TGTGCCAGCAGCTTGCCCTTCACAGGGGCTGGGGCCAACGTCCTGACTTTC.